This T cell receptor beta chain was documented in a study of immunodeficiency (dated by TCRdb to about 2019). Concerning the study at large: Repertoire analysis was performed to search for VDJ recombination defects and oligoclonality.

Comment on this clone: No cognate antigen has been identified for it. No base quality values were provided; no much bigger clone lies one nucleotide off.

Before TCR sequencing, CD3+CD8+ T cells were sorted from fresh PBMCs. Genomic DNA was extracted with the QIAamp DNA Blood Mini Kit and sent for immunoSEQ repertoire analysis. A standard quantity of genomic DNA template was used for amplification of CDR3 regions by multiplex PCR. An Illumina platform was used to sequence the PCR products. Per the authors' processing: Sequences were mapped to a reference, using V, D and J gene definitions from IMGT. To get rid of PCR and sequencing errors, closely related sequences were merged using a nearest-neighbor clustering algorithm. V, D and J usage was analyzed in productive unique and total sequences using ImmunoSEQ Analyzer tools and R version 3.6.1. This immuneACCESS table, as held by TCRdb, lists in-frame sequences with V and J called but not all clones. Of the missing ones, under half trace to an unresolved V gene in checked studies; the others have no known cause. That table supplies the V and J calls and clone size; D and trimming were determined from the DNA. This sample lists approximately 1,400 clones; over 90% were detected once. The top ten hold 2.8% of the sample.

Unmatched junction bases come to 2, with V trimmed by 1 base and J by 3 bases. The CDR3 runs 15 amino acids, cysteine and phenylalanine included. The retained sequence is limited to the CDR3, 45 bases, with the frame set at the first base. CDR1 and CDR2, looked up from the germline V gene (reference sequence), are SEHNR and FQNEAQ. Results and caveats for the whole study, not just this receptor: In entropy comparisons, n=3 (open circles) was shown for patients versus healthy controls, and a thymic development effect was only suggested as possible. Severe oligoclonality, judged by top-100 and total clonotype frequencies, was seen in patient CD8+ but not CD4+ T cells. Compared with control CD8+ T cells, patient CD8+ T cells had restricted TRB V-J pairing and reduced productive entropy.

The clonotype was recovered from a human donor in good health. The rearranged segments are TRBV7-9 and TRBJ2-2, and TRBD1 matches 7 of the central bases. What was sequenced was CD8+ T cells from blood. The sequence in DNA is TGTGCCAGCAGCTTAGTACAGGGGTACACCGGGGAGCTGTTTTTT. This is translated as CASSLVQGYTGELFF.